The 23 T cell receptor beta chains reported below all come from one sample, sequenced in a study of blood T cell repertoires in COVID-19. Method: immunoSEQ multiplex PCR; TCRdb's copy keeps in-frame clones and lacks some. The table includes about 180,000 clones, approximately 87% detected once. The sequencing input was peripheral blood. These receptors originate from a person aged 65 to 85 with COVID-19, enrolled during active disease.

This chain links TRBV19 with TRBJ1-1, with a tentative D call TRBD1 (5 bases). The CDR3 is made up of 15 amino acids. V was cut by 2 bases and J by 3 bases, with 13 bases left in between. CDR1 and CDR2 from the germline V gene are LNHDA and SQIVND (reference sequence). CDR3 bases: TGTGCCAGTAGTATATCGGGGGTTCAGGACACTGAAGCTTTCTTT. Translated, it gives CASSISGVQDTEAFF.

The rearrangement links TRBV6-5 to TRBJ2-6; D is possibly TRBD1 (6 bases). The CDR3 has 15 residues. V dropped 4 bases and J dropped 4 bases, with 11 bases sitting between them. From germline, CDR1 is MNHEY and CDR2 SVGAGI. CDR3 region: CASSSQGGGANVLTF. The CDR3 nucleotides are TGTGCCAGCAGTTCACAGGGTGGAGGGGCCAACGTCCTGACTTTC.

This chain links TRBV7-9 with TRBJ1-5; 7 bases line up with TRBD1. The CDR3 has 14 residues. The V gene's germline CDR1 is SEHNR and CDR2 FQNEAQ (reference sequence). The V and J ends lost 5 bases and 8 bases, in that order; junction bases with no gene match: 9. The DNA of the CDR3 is TGTGCCAGCAGCCTTACGACAGGGAAAGAGCCCCAGCATTTT. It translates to CASSLTTGKEPQHF.

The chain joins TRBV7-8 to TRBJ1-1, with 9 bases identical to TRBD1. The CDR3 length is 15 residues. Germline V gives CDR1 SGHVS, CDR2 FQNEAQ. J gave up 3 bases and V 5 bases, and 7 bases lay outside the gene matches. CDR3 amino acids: CASSSRDRAYTEAFF. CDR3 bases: TGTGCCAGCAGCAGCCGGGACAGGGCTTACACTGAAGCTTTCTTT.

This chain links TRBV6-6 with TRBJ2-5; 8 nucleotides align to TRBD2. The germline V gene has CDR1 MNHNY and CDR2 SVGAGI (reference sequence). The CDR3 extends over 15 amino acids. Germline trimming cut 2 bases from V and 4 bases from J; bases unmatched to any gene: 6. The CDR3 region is CASSYGPGGRETQYF. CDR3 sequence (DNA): TGTGCCAGCAGTTACGGGCCGGGGGGGCGAGAGACCCAGTACTTC.

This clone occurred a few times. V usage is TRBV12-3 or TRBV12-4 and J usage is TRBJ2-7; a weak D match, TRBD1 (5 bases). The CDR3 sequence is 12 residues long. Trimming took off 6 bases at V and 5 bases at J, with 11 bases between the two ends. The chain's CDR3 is CASRGRRDEQYF. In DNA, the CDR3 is TGTGCCAGCAGGGGCCGCAGGGACGAGCAGTACTTC.

In DNA, the CDR3 is TGTGCCAGCAGCCAAGCCCCGGTGTCCTACAATGAGCAGTTCTTC. Protein sequence: CASSQAPVSYNEQFF. The genes are TRBV3-1 (or the pseudogene TRBV3-2) and TRBJ2-1; D is unclear. Per the germline V gene, CDR1 is LGHDT and CDR2 is YNNKEL (reference sequence). The CDR3 runs to 15 residues. Trimming pared 1 base from V and 1 base from J, leaving 8 bases between.

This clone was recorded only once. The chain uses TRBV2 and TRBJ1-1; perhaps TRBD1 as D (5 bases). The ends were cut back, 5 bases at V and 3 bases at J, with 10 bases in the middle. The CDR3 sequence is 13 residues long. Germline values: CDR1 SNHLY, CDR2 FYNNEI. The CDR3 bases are TGTGCCAGCAGTCGAGACAGTCACACTGAAGCTTTCTTT. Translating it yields CASSRDSHTEAFF. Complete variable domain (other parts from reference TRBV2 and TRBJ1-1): EPEVTQTPSHQVTQMGQEVILRCVPISNHLYFYWYRQILGQKVEFLVSFYNNEISEKSEIFDDQFSVERPDGSNFTLKIRSTKLEDSAMYFCASSRDSHTEAFFGQGTRLTVV.

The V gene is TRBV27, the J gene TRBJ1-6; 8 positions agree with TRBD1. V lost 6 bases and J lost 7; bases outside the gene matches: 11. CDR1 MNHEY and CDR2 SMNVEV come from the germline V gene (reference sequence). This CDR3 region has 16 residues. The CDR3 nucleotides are TGTGCCAGCAGGCTCAGACCGGGACAGGAGAATTCACCCCTCCACTTT. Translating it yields CASRLRPGQENSPLHF.

CDR3 sequence: CASSQGNGYTF. The DNA of the CDR3 is TGTGCCAGCTCCCAGGGAAATGGCTACACCTTC. J is TRBJ1-2 and V is TRBV9, with D tentatively TRBD1 (5 bases). The CDR3 has 11 residues. Looked up from germline, CDR1 is SGDLS and CDR2 is YYNGEE. Deletions cut 7 bases from V and 6 bases from J, with 10 bases between.

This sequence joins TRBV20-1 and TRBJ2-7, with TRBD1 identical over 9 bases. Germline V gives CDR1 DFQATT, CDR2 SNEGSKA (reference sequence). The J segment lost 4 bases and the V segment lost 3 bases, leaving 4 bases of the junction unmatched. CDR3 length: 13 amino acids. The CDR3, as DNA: TGCAGTGCTAGTGGGACAGGGATTTACGAGCAGTACTTC. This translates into CSASGTGIYEQYF.

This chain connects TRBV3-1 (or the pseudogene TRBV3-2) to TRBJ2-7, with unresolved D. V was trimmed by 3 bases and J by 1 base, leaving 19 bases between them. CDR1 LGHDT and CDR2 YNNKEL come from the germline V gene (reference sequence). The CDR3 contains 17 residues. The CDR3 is CASSHDTRGTESYEQYF. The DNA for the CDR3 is TGTGCCAGCAGCCATGATACGAGAGGAACTGAGTCCTACGAGCAGTACTTC.

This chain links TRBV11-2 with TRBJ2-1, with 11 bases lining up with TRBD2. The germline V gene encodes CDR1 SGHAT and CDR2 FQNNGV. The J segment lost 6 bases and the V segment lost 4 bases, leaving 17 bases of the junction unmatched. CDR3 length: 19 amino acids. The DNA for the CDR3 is TGTGCCAGCAGCTCCTTTAGCGACCATAGCGGGAGGGCCGGCAATGAGCAGTTCTTC. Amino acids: CASSSFSDHSGRAGNEQFF.

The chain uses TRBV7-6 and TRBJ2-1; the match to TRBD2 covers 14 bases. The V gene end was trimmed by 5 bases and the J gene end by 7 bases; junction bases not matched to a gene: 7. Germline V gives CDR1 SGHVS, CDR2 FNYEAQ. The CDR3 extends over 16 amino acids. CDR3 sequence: CASSLTTSGRVNEQFF. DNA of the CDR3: TGTGCCAGCAGCCTAACGACTAGCGGGAGGGTTAATGAGCAGTTCTTC.

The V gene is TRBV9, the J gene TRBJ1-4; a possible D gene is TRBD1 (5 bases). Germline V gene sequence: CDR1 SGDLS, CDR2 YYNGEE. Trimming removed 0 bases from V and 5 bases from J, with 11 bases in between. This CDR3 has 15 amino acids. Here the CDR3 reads CASSVDGGANEKLFF. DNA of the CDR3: TGTGCCAGCAGCGTAGATGGAGGGGCGAATGAAAAACTGTTTTTT. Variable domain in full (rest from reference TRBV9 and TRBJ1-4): DSGVTQTPKHLITATGQRVTLRCSPRSGDLSVYWYQQSLDQGLQFLIQYYNGEERAKGNILERFSAQQFPDLHSELNLSSLELGDSALYFCASSVDGGANEKLFFGSGTQLSVL.

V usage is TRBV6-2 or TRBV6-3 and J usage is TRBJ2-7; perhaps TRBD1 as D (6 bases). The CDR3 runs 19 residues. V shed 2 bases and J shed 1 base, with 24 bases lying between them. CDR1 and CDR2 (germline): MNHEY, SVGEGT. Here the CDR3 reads CASSYGTGTKITPSYEQYF. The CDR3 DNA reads TGTGCCAGCAGTTACGGGACCGGGACAAAGATTACCCCGTCCTACGAGCAGTACTTC.

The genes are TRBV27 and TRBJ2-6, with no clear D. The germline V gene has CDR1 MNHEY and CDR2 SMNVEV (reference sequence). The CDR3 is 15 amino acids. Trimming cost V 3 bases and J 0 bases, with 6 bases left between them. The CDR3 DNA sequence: TGTGCCAGCAGTTTGAGTAGCTCTGGGGCCAACGTCCTGACTTTC. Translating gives CASSLSSSGANVLTF.

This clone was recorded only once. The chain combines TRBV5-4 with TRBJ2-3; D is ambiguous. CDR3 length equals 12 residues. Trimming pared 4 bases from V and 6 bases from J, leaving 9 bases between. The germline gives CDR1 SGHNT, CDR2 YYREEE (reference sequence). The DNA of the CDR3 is TGTGCCAGCAGCCCCCGCCGGGATACGCAGTATTTT. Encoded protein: CASSPRRDTQYF.

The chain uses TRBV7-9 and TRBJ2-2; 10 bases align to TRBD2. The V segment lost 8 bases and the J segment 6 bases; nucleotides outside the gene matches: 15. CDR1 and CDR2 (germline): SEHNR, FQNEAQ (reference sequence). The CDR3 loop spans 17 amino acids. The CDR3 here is CASGSALAGATPGELFF. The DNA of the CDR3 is TGTGCCAGCGGCTCCGCTCTAGCGGGGGCCACGCCCGGGGAGCTGTTTTTT.

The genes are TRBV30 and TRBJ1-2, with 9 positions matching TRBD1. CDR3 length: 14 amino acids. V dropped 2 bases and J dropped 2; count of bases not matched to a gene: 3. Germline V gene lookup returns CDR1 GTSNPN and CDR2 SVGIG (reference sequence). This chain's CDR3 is CAWSKDRGNYGYTF. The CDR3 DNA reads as TGTGCCTGGAGTAAAGACAGGGGGAACTATGGCTACACCTTC. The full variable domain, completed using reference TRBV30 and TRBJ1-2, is SQTIHQWPATLVQPVGSPLSLECTVEGTSNPNLYWYRQAAGRGLQLLFYSVGIGQISSEVPQNLSASRPQDRQFILSSKKLLLSDSGFYLCAWSKDRGNYGYTFGSGTRLTVV.

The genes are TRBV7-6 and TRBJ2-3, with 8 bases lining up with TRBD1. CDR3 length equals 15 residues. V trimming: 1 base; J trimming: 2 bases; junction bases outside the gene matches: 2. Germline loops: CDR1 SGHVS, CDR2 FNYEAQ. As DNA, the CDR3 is TGTGCCAGCAGCTTAGACAGGGGGAACACAGATACGCAGTATTTT. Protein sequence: CASSLDRGNTDTQYF.

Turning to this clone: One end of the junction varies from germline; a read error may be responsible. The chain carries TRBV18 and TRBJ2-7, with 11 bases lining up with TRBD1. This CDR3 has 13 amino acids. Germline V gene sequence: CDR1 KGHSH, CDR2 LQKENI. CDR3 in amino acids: CASSQRGQGDSHF. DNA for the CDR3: TGTGCCAGCTCACAGCGGGGACAGGGGGACTCTCACTTC. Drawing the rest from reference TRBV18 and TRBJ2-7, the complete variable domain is NAGVMQNPRHLVRRRGQEARLRCSPMKGHSHVYWYRQLPEEGLKFMVYLQKENIIDESGMPKERFSAEFPKEGPSILRIQQVVRGDSAAYFCASSQRGQGDSHFGPGTRLTVT.

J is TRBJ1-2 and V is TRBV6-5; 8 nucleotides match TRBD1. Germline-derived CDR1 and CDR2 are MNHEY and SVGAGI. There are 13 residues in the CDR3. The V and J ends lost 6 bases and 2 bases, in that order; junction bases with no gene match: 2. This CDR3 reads CASSWTGNYGYTF. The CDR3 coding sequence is TGTGCCAGCAGCTGGACAGGGAACTATGGCTACACCTTC.